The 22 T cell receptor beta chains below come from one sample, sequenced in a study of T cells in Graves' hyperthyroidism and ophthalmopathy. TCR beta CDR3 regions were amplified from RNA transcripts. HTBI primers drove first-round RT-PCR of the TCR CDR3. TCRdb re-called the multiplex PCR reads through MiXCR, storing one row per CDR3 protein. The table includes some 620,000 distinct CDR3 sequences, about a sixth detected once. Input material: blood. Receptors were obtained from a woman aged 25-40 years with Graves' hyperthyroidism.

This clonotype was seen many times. The CDR3 sequence is CATSRVTGGADTQYF. The CDR3 coding sequence is TGTGCCACCAGCAGAGTCACGGGTGGGGCAGATACGCAGTATTTT. The chain is built from TRBV15 and TRBJ2-3; no definite D call. V gave up 1 base and J gave up 4 bases, with 12 bases separating them. This CDR3 comprises 15 residues. Germline CDR1 LNHNV, CDR2 YYDKDF (reference sequence).

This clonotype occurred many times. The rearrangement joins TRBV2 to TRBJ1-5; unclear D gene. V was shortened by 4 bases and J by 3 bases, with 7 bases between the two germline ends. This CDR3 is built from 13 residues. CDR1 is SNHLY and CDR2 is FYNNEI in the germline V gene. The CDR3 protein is CASSAQVNQPQHF. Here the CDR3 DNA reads TGTGCCAGCAGTGCCCAGGTCAATCAGCCCCAGCATTTT.

The CDR3 reads CASSSGGANRNEQFF. The DNA for the CDR3 is TGTGCCAGCAGTTCAGGGGGCGCCAACCGCAATGAGCAGTTCTTC. The chain is built from TRBV12-3 or TRBV12-4 and TRBJ2-1; 8 nucleotides match TRBD1. CDR3 size: 15 residues. V lost 4 bases to trimming and J lost 6 bases; unmatched junction nucleotides: 8.

CDR3 region: CASSVAVGGRNIQYF. The CDR3, as DNA: TGTGCCAGCAGCGTAGCTGTGGGGGGCCGGAACATTCAGTACTTC. The V gene is TRBV9, the J gene TRBJ2-4; possibly TRBD1 or TRBD2 for D (6 bases each). The CDR3 covers 15 residues. Germline V gives CDR1 SGDLS, CDR2 YYNGEE. V was cut by 0 bases and J by 7 bases, with 14 bases left in between.

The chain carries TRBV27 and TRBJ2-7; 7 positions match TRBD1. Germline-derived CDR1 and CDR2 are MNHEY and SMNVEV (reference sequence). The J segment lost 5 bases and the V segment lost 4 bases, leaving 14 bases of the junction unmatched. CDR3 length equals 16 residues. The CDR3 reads CASSSPRTGGRNEQYF. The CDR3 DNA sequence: TGTGCCAGCAGTTCCCCCCGGACAGGAGGCCGAAACGAGCAGTACTTC.

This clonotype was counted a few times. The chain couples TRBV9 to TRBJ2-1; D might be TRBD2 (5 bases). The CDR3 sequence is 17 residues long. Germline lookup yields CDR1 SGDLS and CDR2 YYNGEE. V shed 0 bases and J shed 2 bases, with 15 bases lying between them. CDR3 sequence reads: CASSVVTAGWAYNEQFF. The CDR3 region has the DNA TGTGCCAGCAGCGTAGTTACGGCGGGCTGGGCCTACAATGAGCAGTTCTTC. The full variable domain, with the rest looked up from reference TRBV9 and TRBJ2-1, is DSGVTQTPKHLITATGQRVTLRCSPRSGDLSVYWYQQSLDQGLQFLIQYYNGEERAKGNILERFSAQQFPDLHSELNLSSLELGDSALYFCASSVVTAGWAYNEQFFGPGTRLTVL.

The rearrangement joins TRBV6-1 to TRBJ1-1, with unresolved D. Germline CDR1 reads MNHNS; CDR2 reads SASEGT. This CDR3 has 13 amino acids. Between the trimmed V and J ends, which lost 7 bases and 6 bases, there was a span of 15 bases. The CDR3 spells CASMALWGAEAFF. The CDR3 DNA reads TGTGCCAGCATGGCTCTTTGGGGAGCTGAAGCTTTCTTT.

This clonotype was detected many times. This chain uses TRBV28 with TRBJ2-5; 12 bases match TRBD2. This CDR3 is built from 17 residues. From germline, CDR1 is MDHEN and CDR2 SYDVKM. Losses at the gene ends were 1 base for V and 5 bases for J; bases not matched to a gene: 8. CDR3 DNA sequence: TGTGCCAGCAGTTTATTAACTAGCGGGAGGCTGAGGGAGACCCAGTACTTC. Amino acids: CASSLLTSGRLRETQYF.

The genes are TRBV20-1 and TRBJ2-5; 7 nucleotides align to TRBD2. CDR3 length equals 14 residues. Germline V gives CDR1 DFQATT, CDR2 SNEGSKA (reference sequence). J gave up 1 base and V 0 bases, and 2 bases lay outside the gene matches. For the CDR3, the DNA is TGCAGTGCTAGAGAGGGGGGGACCCAAGAGACCCAGTACTTC. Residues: CSAREGGTQETQYF.

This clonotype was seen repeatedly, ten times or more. CDR3: CASSELASVYEQYF. The CDR3 nucleotides read TGTGCCAGCAGTGAACTCGCAAGTGTCTACGAGCAGTACTTC. This chain joins TRBV2 and TRBJ2-7; D is unresolved. The CDR3 totals 14 residues. Trimming shortened V by 2 bases and J by 3 bases, and 11 bases separated the two germline ends. The germline V gene has CDR1 SNHLY and CDR2 FYNNEI.

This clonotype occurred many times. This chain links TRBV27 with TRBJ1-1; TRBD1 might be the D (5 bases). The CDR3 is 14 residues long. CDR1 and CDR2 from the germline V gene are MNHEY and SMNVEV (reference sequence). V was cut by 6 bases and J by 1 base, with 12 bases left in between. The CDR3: CASSLRQKNTEAFF. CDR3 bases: TGTGCCAGCAGCCTACGACAGAAGAACACTGAAGCTTTCTTT.

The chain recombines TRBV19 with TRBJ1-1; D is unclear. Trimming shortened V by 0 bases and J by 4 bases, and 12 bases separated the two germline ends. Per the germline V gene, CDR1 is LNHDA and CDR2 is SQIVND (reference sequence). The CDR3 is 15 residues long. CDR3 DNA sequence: TGTGCCAGTAGTATAGAGGCCGAGTTGGTCACTGAAGCTTTCTTT. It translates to CASSIEAELVTEAFF.

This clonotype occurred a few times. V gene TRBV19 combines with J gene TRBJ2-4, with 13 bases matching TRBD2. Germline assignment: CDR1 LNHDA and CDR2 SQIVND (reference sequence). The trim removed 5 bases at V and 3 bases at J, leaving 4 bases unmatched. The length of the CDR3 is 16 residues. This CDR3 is CASSRTSGSVKNIQYF. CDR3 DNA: TGTGCCAGTAGTCGGACTAGCGGGAGCGTCAAAAACATTCAGTACTTC. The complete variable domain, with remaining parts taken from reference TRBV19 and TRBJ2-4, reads DGGITQSPKYLFRKEGQNVTLSCEQNLNHDAMYWYRQDPGQGLRLIYYSQIVNDFQKGDIAEGYSVSREKKESFPLTVTSAQKNPTAFYLCASSRTSGSVKNIQYFGAGTRLSVL.

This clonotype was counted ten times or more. The CDR3 sequence: CASSSTGSGGYTF. CDR3 coding DNA: TGTGCCAGCAGTTCGACAGGATCTGGTGGCTACACCTTC. The chain links TRBV27 to TRBJ1-2, with D tentatively TRBD1 (6 bases). Germline V gene sequence: CDR1 MNHEY, CDR2 SMNVEV (reference sequence). The ends were cut back, 4 bases at V and 7 bases at J, with 13 bases in the middle. The length of the CDR3 is 13 residues.

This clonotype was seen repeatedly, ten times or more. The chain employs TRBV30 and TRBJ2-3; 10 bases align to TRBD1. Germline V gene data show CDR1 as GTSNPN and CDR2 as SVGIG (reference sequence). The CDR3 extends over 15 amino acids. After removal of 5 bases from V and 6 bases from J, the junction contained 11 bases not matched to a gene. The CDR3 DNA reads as TGTGCCTGGGCCGGGACAGGGGATCGGGCGGATACGCAGTATTTT. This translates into CAWAGTGDRADTQYF. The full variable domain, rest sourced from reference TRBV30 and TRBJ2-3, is SQTIHQWPATLVQPVGSPLSLECTVEGTSNPNLYWYRQAAGRGLQLLFYSVGIGQISSEVPQNLSASRPQDRQFILSSKKLLLSDSGFYLCAWAGTGDRADTQYFGPGTRLTVL.

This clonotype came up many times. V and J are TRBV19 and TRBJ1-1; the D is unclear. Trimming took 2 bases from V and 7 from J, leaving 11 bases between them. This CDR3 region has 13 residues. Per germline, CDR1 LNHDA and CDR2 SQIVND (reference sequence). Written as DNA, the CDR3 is TGTGCCAGTAGTATACCTGCCGGGATTGAAGCTTTCTTT. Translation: CASSIPAGIEAFF.

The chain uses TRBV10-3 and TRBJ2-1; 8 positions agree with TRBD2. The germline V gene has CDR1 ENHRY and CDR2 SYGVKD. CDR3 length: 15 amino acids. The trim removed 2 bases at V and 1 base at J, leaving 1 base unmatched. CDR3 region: CAISERGGSYNEQFF. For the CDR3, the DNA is TGTGCCATCAGTGAGCGGGGGGGATCCTACAATGAGCAGTTCTTC.

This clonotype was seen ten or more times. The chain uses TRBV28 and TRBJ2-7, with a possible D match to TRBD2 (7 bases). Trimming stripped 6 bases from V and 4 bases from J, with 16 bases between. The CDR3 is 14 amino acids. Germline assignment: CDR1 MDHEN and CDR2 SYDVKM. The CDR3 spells CASRSRGGAYEQYF. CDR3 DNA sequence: TGTGCCAGCAGGTCACGCGGGGGCGCGTACGAGCAGTACTTC.

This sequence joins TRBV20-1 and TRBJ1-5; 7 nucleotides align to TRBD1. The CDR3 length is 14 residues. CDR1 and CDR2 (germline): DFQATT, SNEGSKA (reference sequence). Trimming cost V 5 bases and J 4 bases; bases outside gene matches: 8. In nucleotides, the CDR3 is TGCAGTGCTCTAGGGGCAGGGGGTAATCAGCCCCAGCATTTT. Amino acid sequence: CSALGAGGNQPQHF.

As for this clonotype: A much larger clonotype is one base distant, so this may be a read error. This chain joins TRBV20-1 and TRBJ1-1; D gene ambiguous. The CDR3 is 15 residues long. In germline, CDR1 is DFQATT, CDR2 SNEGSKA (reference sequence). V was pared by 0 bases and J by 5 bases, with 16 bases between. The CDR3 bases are TGCAGTGCTAGAGATATGGGGAGCCCGCGTACTGAAGCTTTCTTT. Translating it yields CSARDMGSPRTEAFF.

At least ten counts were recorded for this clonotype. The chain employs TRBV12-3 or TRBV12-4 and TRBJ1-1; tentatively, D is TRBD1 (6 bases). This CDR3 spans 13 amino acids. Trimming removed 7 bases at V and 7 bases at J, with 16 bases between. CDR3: CASISTGLLEAFF. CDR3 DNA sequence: TGTGCCAGCATCTCGACAGGATTACTTGAAGCTTTCTTT.

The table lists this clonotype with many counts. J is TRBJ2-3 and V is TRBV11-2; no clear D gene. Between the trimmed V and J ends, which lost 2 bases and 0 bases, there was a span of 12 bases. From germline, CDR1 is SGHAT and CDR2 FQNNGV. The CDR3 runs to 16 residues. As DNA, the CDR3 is TGTGCCAGCAGCTTAAGAAGGGCCAAAAGCACAGATACGCAGTATTTT. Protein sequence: CASSLRRAKSTDTQYF.